These 32 T cell receptor beta chains were all obtained from the same sample, sequenced in a study of blood T cell repertoires in COVID-19. Some clones are missing from TCRdb's copy, which holds only in-frame ones; the method was immunoSEQ multiplex PCR. The sample lists 62,000 or so clones; around 80% were seen once. The sample was peripheral blood. The receptors derive from a human donor in a cohort sampled during active COVID-19.

The chain carries TRBV11-2 and TRBJ2-2; 11 bases map to TRBD1. Germline values: CDR1 SGHAT, CDR2 FQNNGV. The CDR3 consists of 16 residues. Trimming at V came to 5 bases and at J to 1 base, leaving 3 bases not matched to a gene. The CDR3 spells CASSPGTGGNTGELFF. CDR3 DNA: TGTGCCAGCAGCCCGGGGACAGGGGGGAACACCGGGGAGCTGTTTTTT.

V usage is TRBV12-5 and J usage is TRBJ2-1; the match to TRBD1 covers 8 bases. V lost 1 base, J lost 8 bases, and 13 bases stayed unmatched. Germline V lookup: CDR1 LGHNT, CDR2 FRNRAP. The CDR3 covers 17 residues. The CDR3 sequence is CASGLAMSPGGIDEQFF. CDR3 nucleotide sequence: TGTGCTAGTGGTTTGGCAATGAGCCCAGGGGGCATAGATGAGCAGTTCTTC.

V is TRBV30 and J is TRBJ1-6, with D possibly being TRBD1 (5 bases). Germline CDR1 GTSNPN, CDR2 SVGIG (reference sequence). V lost 2 bases and J 9 bases, leaving 26 bases between the germline ends. The CDR3 is 18 residues long. CDR3 sequence: CAWSRMSGVGGRTSPLHF. The CDR3, as DNA: TGTGCCTGGAGTCGTATGTCCGGTGTGGGGGGAAGGACTTCACCCCTCCACTTT.

V usage is TRBV6-1 and J usage is TRBJ2-3; D possibly corresponds to TRBD1 (6 bases). The CDR3 is 15 amino acids. Germline values: CDR1 MNHNS, CDR2 SASEGT. The V and J ends lost 3 bases and 2 bases respectively, with 12 bases between them. The CDR3 is CASSERTANTDTQYF. The CDR3 DNA reads as TGTGCCAGCAGTGAGAGGACAGCAAACACAGATACGCAGTATTTT.

The chain carries TRBV19 and TRBJ2-3, with TRBD2 as a possible D gene (5 bases). V lost 5 bases and J 2 bases, leaving 14 bases between the germline ends. This CDR3 spans 15 amino acids. Germline values: CDR1 LNHDA, CDR2 SQIVND (reference sequence). The CDR3 spells CASSPDQRTTDTQYF. CDR3 DNA: TGTGCCAGTAGTCCTGACCAGCGGACCACAGATACGCAGTATTTT.

CDR3 bases: TGCAGTGCTAGTCGGGGTATGAACACTGAAGCTTTCTTT. The encoded protein is CSASRGMNTEAFF. The chain joins TRBV20-1 to TRBJ1-1; D not certain. This CDR3 is 13 amino acids long. Between the trimmed V and J ends, which lost 3 bases and 0 bases, there was a span of 8 bases. The germline V gene has CDR1 DFQATT and CDR2 SNEGSKA (reference sequence).

The chain combines TRBV5-1 with TRBJ1-1; D gene ambiguous. This CDR3 contains 15 residues. Germline lookup yields CDR1 SGHRS and CDR2 YFSETQ. Deletions cut 0 bases from V and 3 bases from J, with 12 bases between. CDR3 DNA sequence: TGCGCCAGCAGCTTGGAGGCAGGAGGGCACACTGAAGCTTTCTTT. It encodes CASSLEAGGHTEAFF.

The V gene is TRBV7-8, the J gene TRBJ1-2, with TRBD1 matching 7 bases. The CDR3 extends over 14 amino acids. Unmatched junction bases numbered 7, after V lost 3 bases and J lost 6 bases. CDR1 is SGHVS, CDR2 FQNEAQ, per germline. The CDR3 coding sequence is TGTGCCAGCAGCTTGGCCGGGACAGCCCATGGCTACACCTTC. Translated: CASSLAGTAHGYTF.

J is TRBJ2-3 and V is TRBV7-2; the D is unclear. Per germline, CDR1 SGHTA and CDR2 FQGNSA. Trimming stripped 3 bases from V and 5 bases from J, with 9 bases between. This CDR3 has 13 amino acids. CDR3 amino acids: CASSFSSKDTQYF. The CDR3 region has the DNA TGTGCCAGCAGCTTTTCATCCAAAGATACGCAGTATTTT.

This clone appeared a single time. The chain employs TRBV11-2 and TRBJ2-3, with TRBD2 matching over 7 bases. V was clipped by 1 base and J by 6 bases; unmatched bases: 4. CDR1 is SGHAT, CDR2 FQNNGV, per germline. This CDR3 comprises 14 residues. The DNA of the CDR3 is TGTGCCAGCAGCTTAGCTGCGGGGGTCGATACGCAGTATTTT. Its translation is CASSLAAGVDTQYF. The full variable domain, with the rest looked up from reference TRBV11-2 and TRBJ2-3, is EAGVAQSPRYKIIEKRQSVAFWCNPISGHATLYWYQQILGQGPKLLIQFQNNGVVDDSQLPKDRFSAERLKGVDSTLKIQPAKLEDSAVYLCASSLAAGVDTQYFGPGTRLTVL.

V is TRBV5-1 and J is TRBJ1-4; 10 bases align to TRBD1. Germline assignment: CDR1 SGHRS and CDR2 YFSETQ. The CDR3 totals 19 residues. The junction had 12 bases not matched to a gene; V was cut back by 3 bases and J by 1 base. CDR3 sequence reads: CASSSTDRGVGRTNEKLFF. CDR3 in DNA: TGCGCCAGCAGCTCCACGGACAGGGGGGTAGGACGAACTAATGAAAAACTGTTTTTT.

The V gene is TRBV5-1, the J gene TRBJ2-2; 11 bases are a match to TRBD1. The V and J ends lost 0 bases and 5 bases, in that order; junction bases with no gene match: 9. Per the germline V gene, CDR1 is SGHRS and CDR2 is YFSETQ. CDR3 size: 18 residues. CDR3 bases: TGCGCCAGCAGCTTGGCCCCCGCCGGGACAGGGGGAACCGGGGAGCTGTTTTTT. Its protein is CASSLAPAGTGGTGELFF.

J is TRBJ1-1 and V is TRBV3-1 (or the pseudogene TRBV3-2); tentatively, D is TRBD1 (5 bases). This CDR3 has 13 residues. Looked up from germline, CDR1 is LGHDT and CDR2 is YNNKEL (reference sequence). The germline V and J ends were trimmed by 1 base and 6 bases, with 9 bases remaining between them. CDR3: CASSQGGRPEAFF. CDR3 nucleotides: TGTGCCAGCAGCCAAGGGGGCCGGCCTGAAGCTTTCTTT.

The chain combines TRBV6-5 with TRBJ1-1; D gene uncertain. Germline CDR1 is MNHEY and CDR2 is SVGAGI. This CDR3 is 14 amino acids long. V was pared by 2 bases and J by 0 bases, with 7 bases between. DNA for the CDR3: TGTGCCAGCAGTTACGGGAGCCTGAACACTGAAGCTTTCTTT. This encodes CASSYGSLNTEAFF.

The gene calls are TRBV2 and TRBJ1-1; D remains ambiguous. V was clipped by 7 bases and J by 5 bases, with 8 bases between them. The germline gives CDR1 SNHLY, CDR2 FYNNEI. The CDR3 sequence is 11 residues long. Here the CDR3 DNA reads TGTGCCAGCACCAGGCAGACTGAAGCTTTCTTT. It encodes CASTRQTEAFF.

The gene calls are TRBV19 and TRBJ1-2; D gene ambiguous. Germline V gives CDR1 LNHDA, CDR2 SQIVND (reference sequence). V lost 7 bases, J lost 2 bases, and 20 bases lay in between. CDR3 size: 16 residues. CDR3 protein: CASTLFGVGQNYGYTF. Written as DNA, the CDR3 is TGTGCCAGTACCCTTTTCGGTGTTGGGCAGAACTATGGCTACACCTTC.

J is TRBJ2-1 and V is TRBV7-2, with TRBD1 as a possible D gene (5 bases). CDR1 and CDR2 from the germline V gene are SGHTA and FQGNSA. This CDR3 has 16 amino acids. The V and J ends lost 4 bases and 0 bases respectively, with 13 bases between them. DNA for the CDR3: TGTGCCAGCAGCTCAGGGTGGGGTTCCTCCTACAATGAGCAGTTCTTC. It is translated as CASSSGWGSSYNEQFF.

V gene TRBV6-2 or TRBV6-3 combines with J gene TRBJ1-1, with D perhaps matching TRBD1 (5 bases). This CDR3 comprises 13 residues. V was clipped by 4 bases and J by 5 bases, with 11 bases between them. Germline CDR1 and CDR2: MNHEY and SVGEGT. Here the CDR3 reads CASSLPGRTEAFF. CDR3 in DNA: TGTGCCAGCAGTTTACCAGGGAGGACTGAAGCTTTCTTT.

The V gene is TRBV10-3, the J gene TRBJ2-5, with D perhaps TRBD2 (6 bases). The CDR3 length is 13 residues. V was clipped by 6 bases and J by 5 bases, with 13 bases between them. CDR1 is ENHRY and CDR2 is SYGVKD in the germline V gene. DNA of the CDR3: TGTGCCATCAGCCCCTCTAGCGACGAGACCCAGTACTTC. Translation gives CAISPSSDETQYF.

V is TRBV5-1 and J is TRBJ2-3, with TRBD1 matching 8 bases. Germline loops: CDR1 SGHRS, CDR2 YFSETQ. This CDR3 has 15 residues. The trim removed 4 bases at V and 3 bases at J, leaving 7 bases unmatched. This chain's CDR3 is CASSPSGQDTDTQYF. CDR3 DNA sequence: TGCGCCAGCAGCCCGTCGGGACAGGATACAGATACGCAGTATTTT.

The chain employs TRBV19 and TRBJ2-7, with 8 positions matching TRBD2. The trim removed 6 bases at V and 2 bases at J, leaving 6 bases unmatched. The CDR3 has 14 residues. CDR1 is LNHDA and CDR2 is SQIVND in the germline V gene (reference sequence). The CDR3: CASREGLGAYEQYF. The CDR3 bases are TGTGCCAGTAGAGAGGGACTAGGGGCCTACGAGCAGTACTTC.

This clone was recorded a few times. The chain uses TRBV6-1 and TRBJ1-2, with TRBD1 as a possible D gene (5 bases). The ends were cut back, 3 bases at V and 8 bases at J, with 13 bases in the middle. CDR3 length: 13 amino acids. Germline lookup yields CDR1 MNHNS and CDR2 SASEGT. CDR3 residues: CASSDVWQGGYTF. The CDR3, as DNA: TGTGCCAGCAGTGACGTTTGGCAGGGAGGCTACACCTTC.

This clone was seen only a few times. The rearrangement links TRBV19 to TRBJ2-7; 8 bases line up with TRBD2. V was clipped by 5 bases and J by 4 bases; unmatched bases: 10. The CDR3 contains 15 residues. CDR1 LNHDA and CDR2 SQIVND come from the germline V gene (reference sequence). The CDR3 sequence: CASSPISGGAYEQYF. CDR3 nucleotides: TGTGCCAGTAGTCCGATAAGCGGGGGAGCGTACGAGCAGTACTTC.

This clone occurred once. The chain is built from TRBV7-2 and TRBJ2-3, with 8 bases fitting TRBD2. Germline CDR1 SGHTA, CDR2 FQGNSA. CDR3 size: 15 residues. J was trimmed by 0 bases and V by 4 bases; bases with no gene match: 3. This CDR3 reads CASSSWTSSTDTQYF. The CDR3 DNA follows: TGTGCCAGCAGCTCTTGGACTAGCAGCACAGATACGCAGTATTTT. The full variable domain, in which reference TRBV7-2 and TRBJ2-3 provide the parts outside the CDR3, is GAGVSQSPSNKVTEKGKDVELRCDPISGHTALYWYRQSLGQGLEFLIYFQGNSAPDKSGLPSDRFSAERTGGSVSTLTIQRTQQEDSAVYLCASSSWTSSTDTQYFGPGTRLTVL.

The chain couples TRBV11-3 to TRBJ2-2, with 8 bases matching TRBD1. Per the germline V gene, CDR1 is SGHNT and CDR2 is YENEEA. The trim removed 5 bases at V and 4 bases at J, leaving 3 bases unmatched. The CDR3 runs 14 residues. The CDR3 is CASSPGQVTGELFF. The CDR3 nucleotides are TGTGCCAGCAGCCCGGGACAGGTCACCGGGGAGCTGTTTTTT. Looking up the rest from reference TRBV11-3 and TRBJ2-2 gives the full variable domain: EAGVVQSPRYKIIEKKQPVAFWCNPISGHNTLYWYLQNLGQGPELLIRYENEEAVDDSQLPKDRFSAERLKGVDSTLKIQPAELGDSAVYLCASSPGQVTGELFFGEGSRLTVL.

The gene calls are TRBV29-1 and TRBJ1-5; 7 bases agree with TRBD1. V was clipped by 0 bases and J by 6 bases; unmatched bases: 2. CDR1 and CDR2 from the germline V gene are SQVTM and ANQGSEA. The CDR3 extends over 13 amino acids. CDR3 nucleotide sequence: TGCAGCGTTGAAGAGGCAGGGGGTCAGCCCCAGCATTTT. Residues: CSVEEAGGQPQHF.

This clone was counted only a few times. V gene TRBV5-5 combines with J gene TRBJ2-7; possibly TRBD1 for D (6 bases). V was clipped by 5 bases and J by 0 bases, with 15 bases between them. The CDR3 is 15 residues long. The germline V gene encodes CDR1 SGHKS and CDR2 YYEKEE (reference sequence). The CDR3 nucleotides are TGTGCCAGCAGTATGACAGGAACAAGCTCCTACGAGCAGTACTTC. Its protein is CASSMTGTSSYEQYF.

This clone showed up just once. The rearrangement uses TRBV20-1 and TRBJ2-3; D remains unclear. The CDR3 contains 16 residues. Germline V gene data show CDR1 as DFQATT and CDR2 as SNEGSKA (reference sequence). The V and J ends lost 3 bases and 0 bases respectively, with 16 bases between them. CDR3 loop: CSASGRAETSTDTQYF. CDR3 DNA: TGCAGTGCTAGTGGTCGCGCTGAGACTAGCACAGATACGCAGTATTTT.

This sequence joins TRBV4-2 and TRBJ2-6, with D possibly being TRBD2 (5 bases). Germline values: CDR1 LGHNA, CDR2 YNFKEQ. The V gene lost 2 bases and the J gene lost 1 base, with 9 bases spanning the gap. CDR3 length: 16 residues. The CDR3 DNA follows: TGTGCCAGCAGCCAATCGCTAGCTTCTGGGGCCAACGTCCTGACTTTC. It is translated as CASSQSLASGANVLTF.

The chain has TRBV5-5 and TRBJ1-5; TRBD1 aligns across 8 bases. The CDR3 is 15 amino acids. The junction had 13 bases not matched to a gene; V was cut back by 5 bases and J by 9 bases. Germline values: CDR1 SGHKS, CDR2 YYEKEE (reference sequence). CDR3 protein: CASSLDGRQGLPQHF. DNA of the CDR3: TGTGCCAGCAGTCTTGACGGAAGACAGGGGTTGCCCCAGCATTTT. Looking up the rest from reference TRBV5-5 and TRBJ1-5 gives the full variable domain: DAGVTQSPTHLIKTRGQQVTLRCSPISGHKSVSWYQQVLGQGPQFIFQYYEKEERGRGNFPDRFSARQFPNYSSELNVNALLLGDSALYLCASSLDGRQGLPQHFGDGTRLSIL.

This clone is a singleton in its sample. J is TRBJ2-2 and V is TRBV5-1; 8 bases agree with TRBD1. Germline V gives CDR1 SGHRS, CDR2 YFSETQ. Trimming removed 0 bases from V and 6 bases from J; junction bases left unmatched: 7. CDR3 length: 16 amino acids. The CDR3 sequence is CASSLAGTGIAGELFF. The CDR3 DNA reads TGCGCCAGCAGCTTGGCAGGGACAGGAATAGCCGGGGAGCTGTTTTTT.

This chain joins TRBV30 and TRBJ1-5, with 8 bases identical to TRBD1. The CDR3 consists of 14 residues. Per germline, CDR1 GTSNPN and CDR2 SVGIG (reference sequence). The trim removed 3 bases at V and 2 bases at J, leaving 3 bases unmatched. CDR3 sequence: CAWSGQGGNQPQHF. CDR3 DNA sequence: TGTGCCTGGAGCGGACAGGGCGGCAATCAGCCCCAGCATTTT.